A selection of T cell receptor beta chains follows, all from one sample in a study of cytomegalovirus exposure and HLA in healthy donors. Clones were sequenced by immunoSEQ multiplex PCR, and TCRdb holds only the in-frame ones, with some missing. The sample lists more than 100,000 clones, 80% occurring once. Sequencing input: PBMCs. The receptors here all came from a man in his forties in good health and CMV-seronegative. The CDR3 runs from the conserved cysteine through the conserved F or W. The D gene is left open where the match is weak. The size entry is marked missing in some rows and otherwise reads once, few, many or a size class.

V	D	size	J	DNA	CDR3
TRBV28	TRBD1	-	TRBJ2-7	TGTGCCAGCAGTTTATCCGGGACAGCCACCTACGAGCAGTACTTC	CASSLSGTATYEQYF
TRBV30	TRBD2	-	TRBJ2-7	TGTGCCTGGAGTGATGGCGGGAGGGGGTACGAGCAGTACTTC	CAWSDGGRGYEQYF
TRBV5-1	TRBD2	-	TRBJ2-7	TGCGCCAGCAGCTTAGGCGGGAGTGTACCCTACGAGCAGTACTTC	CASSLGGSVPYEQYF
TRBV5-6	TRBD1	-	TRBJ2-2	TGTGCCAGCAGCTCGGACAGGGGAACCGGGGAGCTGTTTTTT	CASSSDRGTGELFF
TRBV10-1	TRBD1	-	TRBJ2-4	TGCGCCAGACGCAGGGGGCCGAACATTCAGTACTTC	CARRRGPNIQYF
TRBV30	TRBD1	-	TRBJ2-7	TGTGCCGGCCGGGACAGGGGGTACTACGAGCAGTACTTC	CAGRDRGYYEQYF
TRBV29-1	-	-	TRBJ2-7	TGCAGCGTTGGGCCCAGTAACTACGAGCAGTACTTC	CSVGPSNYEQYF
TRBV7-9	-	-	TRBJ2-7	TGTGCCAGCAGCTCAGTTCCTGTCGAGCAGTACTTC	CASSSVPVEQYF
TRBV5-4	TRBD1	-	TRBJ2-1	TGTGCCAGCGGACGTACAGGGGGCGCCCGCAATGAGCAGTTCTTC	CASGRTGGARNEQFF
TRBV27	TRBD1	-	TRBJ2-7	TGTGCCAGCAGTTTATTAGGGACAGGGGTGAGCGAGCAGTACTTC	CASSLLGTGVSEQYF
TRBV12-1	-	-	TRBJ1-2	TGTGCCAGGGCCGGGACAGGGGATAATGGCTACACCTTC	CARAGTGDNGYTF
TRBV28	TRBD1	-	TRBJ2-4	TGTGCCAGCAGGACAGGGGAGGCCAAAAACATTCAGTACTTC	CASRTGEAKNIQYF
TRBV5-1	TRBD2	-	TRBJ2-5	TGCGCCAGCAGCCCCGGACTAGCGGGGCCTGGGGAGACCCAGTACTTC	CASSPGLAGPGETQYF
TRBV9	TRBD2	-	TRBJ2-7	TGTGCCAGCAGCGCGCTAGCGGGGGGGGCCTCCTACGAGCAGTACTTC	CASSALAGGASYEQYF
TRBV6-1	-	-	TRBJ2-3	TGTGCCAGCAGAGGGGGGGATCTGGGTTCAGATACGCAGTATTTT	CASRGGDLGSDTQYF
TRBV23-1	TRBD1	-	TRBJ1-5	TGCGCCAGCAGTCAATCCTTGACAGGGGGTTACAATCAGCCCCAGCATTTT	CASSQSLTGGYNQPQHF
TRBV19	TRBD1	-	TRBJ1-1	TGTGCCAGTAGTCCGGGACAGGGGAAGACTGAAGCTTTCTTT	CASSPGQGKTEAFF
TRBV5-1	-	-	TRBJ2-7	TGCGCCAGCAGCTTGGCCTCTGCTGCGACTGCCGGCTCCTACGAGCAGTACTTC	CASSLASAATAGSYEQYF
TRBV11-1	-	-	TRBJ2-7	TGTGCCAGCAGCATACAATTGGGGAGTCGCTACGAGCAGTACTTC	CASSIQLGSRYEQYF
TRBV28	TRBD1	once	TRBJ1-3	TGTGCCAGCAGTTTTTGGGGGACAGGGTTTTTCCGCGACTCTGGAAACACCATATATTTT	CASSFWGTGFFRDSGNTIYF
TRBV6-5	TRBD1	-	TRBJ2-7	TGTGCCAGCAGCCGGGACAGCACCACCTACGAGCAGTACTTC	CASSRDSTTYEQYF
TRBV29-1	TRBD2	-	TRBJ2-7	TGCAGCGTAGGGACTAGCGGGATTTTCTACGAGCAGTACTTC	CSVGTSGIFYEQYF
TRBV18	-	-	TRBJ2-7	TGTGCCAGCTCGTTCGGGAGCTACGAGCAGTACTTC	CASSFGSYEQYF
TRBV7-2	-	-	TRBJ1-1	TGTGCCAGCAGCTTAACAGGGAGGGGGACTGAAGCTTTCTTT	CASSLTGRGTEAFF
TRBV2	TRBD1	once	TRBJ1-6	TGTGCCAGCAGTGTAAGGGGACAGGGTGGTTCACCCCTCCACTTT	CASSVRGQGGSPLHF
TRBV6-5	-	-	TRBJ1-5	TGTGCCAGCAGTTTGGTCAGGGACAATCAGCCCCAGCATTTT	CASSLVRDNQPQHF
TRBV6-6	TRBD2	-	TRBJ2-5	TGTGCCAGCAGTTACGGGCGGGGGGGACAAGAGACCCAGTACTTC	CASSYGRGGQETQYF
TRBV19	-	few	TRBJ1-2	TGTGCCAGTAAACAGTACAACTATGGCTACACCTTC	CASKQYNYGYTF
TRBV7-2	TRBD2	-	TRBJ2-1	TGTGCCAGCAGCCCAGGACTAGCGGGTTACAATGAGCAGTTCTTC	CASSPGLAGYNEQFF
TRBV5-1	TRBD2	-	TRBJ2-3	TGCGCCAGCAGCTTGGGACTAGCGGAACTCGGAAGGGATACGCAGTATTTT	CASSLGLAELGRDTQYF
TRBV10-3	TRBD2	once	TRBJ2-2	TGTGCCATCAGCAGTACTAGCGGGGGGGGCCGAGGGGAGCTGTTTTTT	CAISSTSGGGRGELFF
TRBV30	-	-	TRBJ2-4	TGTGCCTGGAGTGGACAACTAGCCAAAAACATTCAGTACTTC	CAWSGQLAKNIQYF
TRBV27	TRBD1	few	TRBJ2-7	TGTGCCAGCAGTTTACGACAGGGATCCTACGAGCAGTACTTC	CASSLRQGSYEQYF
TRBV5-4	TRBD2	few	TRBJ2-3	TGTGACAGCAGCCCGGTTTCTCGGGGACTAGCGGGAGGGCGCACAGATACGCAGTATTTT	CDSSPVSRGLAGGRTDTQYF
TRBV30	-	-	TRBJ2-5	TGTGCCTGGAGTGCGGGGCAAGAGACCCAGTACTTC	CAWSAGQETQYF
TRBV30	-	-	TRBJ2-7	TGTGCCTGGAGTGGAGGGAACTCCTACGAGCAGTACTTC	CAWSGGNSYEQYF
TRBV19	TRBD1	-	TRBJ1-6	TGTGCCAGTAGTGGAGGGACAGGGGAGTATTCACCCCTCCACTTT	CASSGGTGEYSPLHF
TRBV5-1	TRBD1	-	TRBJ1-2	TGCGCCAGCAGCTTGGATGTACAGGGGATGAATGGCTACACCTTC	CASSLDVQGMNGYTF
TRBV19	-	-	TRBJ2-1	TGTGCCAGTAGTAGGGGGCTCCAATACAATGAGCAGTTCTTC	CASSRGLQYNEQFF
TRBV28	TRBD2	-	TRBJ2-1	TGTGCCAGCAGTCTAGATTCGGGCGGGAGGGTAGCGAGTGAGCAGTTCTTC	CASSLDSGGRVASEQFF
TRBV19	TRBD1	-	TRBJ2-2	TGTGCCAGCGTCCGCTACAGCCGGGACAGGGCCTCCACCGGGGAGCTGTTTTTT	CASVRYSRDRASTGELFF
TRBV28	TRBD1	-	TRBJ1-1	TGTGCCAGCATTAGGCAGGGGGGGAACACTGAAGCTTTCTTT	CASIRQGGNTEAFF
TRBV7-8	TRBD2	-	TRBJ2-6	TGTGCCAGCAGCCCCCACGGGAGGACCGTTGGGGGGGCCAACGTCCTGACTTTC	CASSPHGRTVGGANVLTF
TRBV2	TRBD1	-	TRBJ1-1	TGTGCCAGCAGGGATATGAGGACAGGGGAAGGAGAAGCTTTCTTT	CASRDMRTGEGEAFF
TRBV5-1	TRBD2	-	TRBJ2-5	TGCGCCAGCAGTACTGGGGGGGGAGAGACCCAGTACTTC	CASSTGGGETQYF
TRBV5-1	TRBD2	-	TRBJ2-5	TGCGCCAGCAGCGACCAACCGGGACTACAAGAGACCCAGTACTTC	CASSDQPGLQETQYF
TRBV27	-	-	TRBJ2-5	TGTGCCAGCAGTTTCAGTCAGGGCTTAGGGGCCCAGTACTTC	CASSFSQGLGAQYF
TRBV27	-	-	TRBJ1-2	TGTGCCAGCAAGATTGGGCCAGGGGATGGCTATGGCTACACCTTC	CASKIGPGDGYGYTF